The sequence of this T cell receptor beta chain was determined in a study of blood T cell repertoires in COVID-19. Study context: Specimens from acute and convalescent COVID-19 originated in the United States, Italy and Spain. PBMCs, B-cell-depleted T cells, or T cells provided the cDNA or gDNA that made up the material.

V was trimmed by 0 bases and J by 3 bases, leaving 6 bases between them. This CDR3 is 14 amino acids long. Germline CDR1 MNHNY, CDR2 SVGAGI (reference sequence). The authors' processing: How many nucleated cells were present was estimated from reference gene primer amplification. Clones were read by immunoSEQ multiplex PCR, and TCRdb kept only the in-frame ones, dropping some. D and trimming were read from the DNA, whereas the V and J calls and clone size are those reported in that table. The sample includes about 95,000 clones, roughly four fifths of them seen just once. This clone has just one count.

The sequenced sample consisted of peripheral blood. The chain uses TRBV6-6 and TRBJ2-1; D ambiguous. The clonotype comes from a human donor in a cohort sampled during active COVID-19. The CDR3 protein is CASSYSSVYNEQFF. The CDR3 DNA follows: TGTGCCAGCAGTTACTCTTCAGTCTACAATGAGCAGTTCTTC.